This T cell receptor (beta chain) derives from a study of CD8+ T cells in alopecia areata. Study-level points and caveats: Scalp and blood samples kept many expanded lesional clones throughout tofacitinib.

V shed 1 base, J shed 3 bases, and the junction held 5 bases outside the gene matches. The CDR3 covers 15 residues. The germline V gene has CDR1 GTSNPN and CDR2 SVGIG (reference sequence). Following extraction, RNA underwent reverse transcription to cDNA, which served as the sequencing template. The table came from immunoSEQ multiplex PCR; TCRdb's copy has only in-frame clones and leaves some out. The data show fewer than 110,000 clones, 84% seen once. To note about this clone: Antigen: not known.

Treatment indicated: oral pan-JAK inhibitor, 5-10 mg twice daily. The sequence was collected from a human donor with alopecia areata. The input for sequencing was CD8+ T cells sorted from blood, taken at week 24, from a patient treated with tofacitinib. This chain joins TRBV30 and TRBJ2-1, with 8 nucleotides matching TRBD2. The CDR3 protein is CAWSGQRGLYNEQFF. The CDR3 bases are TGTGCCTGGAGTGGACAGCGGGGGCTCTACAATGAGCAGTTCTTC.